Presented here are 32 T cell receptor beta chains from one specimen sequenced in a study of shared T cell receptors in the human thymus. Clones were sequenced by immunoSEQ multiplex PCR, and TCRdb holds only the in-frame ones, with some missing. The sample has some 660,000 clones, around 87% seen once. A further study also used this sample, focusing on human thymus T cells.

The specimen was thymocytes. The receptors were sampled from a boy under three years old with a congenital heart defect.

This chain connects TRBV4-2 to TRBJ2-1; 11 bases match TRBD2. The length of the CDR3 is 19 residues. J lost 3 bases, V lost 1 base, and 11 bases had no gene match. The germline CDR1 and CDR2 sequences are LGHNA and YNFKEQ. CDR3 DNA sequence: TGTGCCAGCAGCCAAGGGTGGCGTAGCGGGGGGGCCGTCTACAATGAGCAGTTCTTC. Translating it yields CASSQGWRSGGAVYNEQFF.

This clone was seen only a few times. The V and J genes are TRBV6-6 and TRBJ1-2; D gene unclear. The CDR3 covers 14 residues. The germline gives CDR1 MNHNY, CDR2 SVGAGI (reference sequence). Trimming pared 2 bases from V and 1 base from J, leaving 8 bases between. CDR3 bases: TGTGCCAGCAGTTACCGACTGAATAACTATGGCTACACCTTC. It translates to CASSYRLNNYGYTF.

The V and J genes are TRBV27 and TRBJ1-5, with D perhaps TRBD1 (5 bases). V shed 11 bases and J shed 8 bases, with 22 bases lying between them. Germline CDR1 reads MNHEY; CDR2 reads SMNVEV (reference sequence). The CDR3 extends over 14 amino acids. The CDR3 sequence: CAGTVGADAKPQHF. The DNA for the CDR3 is TGTGCCGGCACCGTAGGGGCGGACGCTAAGCCCCAGCATTTT.

V gene TRBV6-4 combines with J gene TRBJ2-7; 8 bases match TRBD2. The germline V gene encodes CDR1 MRHNA and CDR2 SNTAGT. The J segment lost 2 bases and the V segment lost 3 bases, leaving 9 bases of the junction unmatched. The length of the CDR3 is 16 residues. The chain's CDR3 is CASSEMGSGATYEQYF. The CDR3 DNA follows: TGTGCCAGCAGTGAGATGGGTAGCGGGGCAACCTACGAGCAGTACTTC.

V usage is TRBV28 and J usage is TRBJ2-3; TRBD2 aligns across 8 bases. CDR1 is MDHEN and CDR2 is SYDVKM in the germline V gene. J was trimmed by 6 bases and V by 10 bases; bases with no gene match: 12. The CDR3 sequence is 14 residues long. The CDR3 DNA reads as TGTGCCACCTTACCGCGGGGGGCTGGGGATACGCAGTATTTT. Translating it yields CATLPRGAGDTQYF.

The V and J genes are TRBV27 and TRBJ1-5; D not certain. The ends were cut back, 10 bases at V and 0 bases at J, with 4 bases in the middle. Germline V gene sequence: CDR1 MNHEY, CDR2 SMNVEV (reference sequence). This CDR3 comprises 11 residues. The CDR3 DNA is TGTGCCACCCATAGCAATCAGCCCCAGCATTTT. Protein sequence: CATHSNQPQHF.

The chain recombines TRBV6-1 with TRBJ1-6, with D maybe TRBD1 (5 bases). Trimming removed 1 base at V and 7 bases at J, with 26 bases between. This CDR3 is built from 20 residues. Germline loops: CDR1 MNHNS, CDR2 SASEGT. Here the CDR3 DNA reads TGTGCCAGCAGTGAAGTAACGGTACAGGTTCTGATGGATTACAATTCACCCCTCCACTTT. Translating gives CASSEVTVQVLMDYNSPLHF.

The chain couples TRBV12-1 to TRBJ2-1; TRBD2 is taken as the D call from the table, unchecked against the DNA. TRBV12-1 corresponds to a pseudogene. The CDR3 runs to 14 residues. CDR3 DNA sequence: TGTGCCAGCAGCCCAGGACTAGCGGCGAATGAGCAGTTCTTC. Translating gives CASSPGLAANEQFF.

The V call is TRBV28, the J call TRBJ1-2; the D gene is possibly TRBD1 (5 bases). This CDR3 region has 13 residues. Germline CDR1 is MDHEN and CDR2 is SYDVKM. Trimming stripped 3 bases from V and 5 bases from J, with 10 bases between. CDR3 nucleotide sequence: TGTGCCAGCAGTTTCCGTCGGGGGTATGGCTACACCTTC. Residues: CASSFRRGYGYTF.

This sequence joins TRBV7-9 and TRBJ1-1, with 7 bases matching TRBD1. The junction had 4 bases not matched to a gene; V was cut back by 5 bases and J by 7 bases. The CDR3 is 12 residues long. Germline assignment: CDR1 SEHNR and CDR2 FQNEAQ (reference sequence). The DNA of the CDR3 is TGTGCCAGCAGCCTGGGGACAGTTGAAGCTTTCTTT. Translation: CASSLGTVEAFF.

The J gene is TRBJ1-6, the V gene TRBV28; D not certain. The V gene's germline CDR1 is MDHEN and CDR2 SYDVKM. Trimming removed 6 bases at V and 6 bases at J, with 18 bases between. The CDR3 covers 16 residues. The CDR3 DNA follows: TGTGCCAGCAGACTCCCGGGTCTAGAACCTAATTCACCCCTCCACTTT. Translated: CASRLPGLEPNSPLHF.

The CDR3 protein is CASSLPPPGGGYNEQFF. In nucleotides, the CDR3 is TGTGCCAGCAGTTTACCCCCCCCGGGGGGGGGCTACAATGAGCAGTTCTTC. The V gene is TRBV27, the J gene TRBJ2-1, with TRBD2 matching over 8 bases. Trimming at V came to 2 bases and at J to 3 bases, leaving 9 bases not matched to a gene. The CDR3 totals 17 residues. From germline, CDR1 is MNHEY and CDR2 SMNVEV (reference sequence).

The chain recombines TRBV9 with TRBJ1-6; 9 bases match TRBD1. J was trimmed by 9 bases and V by 0 bases; bases with no gene match: 7. Per the germline V gene, CDR1 is SGDLS and CDR2 is YYNGEE. The CDR3 totals 16 residues. This chain's CDR3 is CASSVDRGLGSSPLHF. The CDR3, as DNA: TGTGCCAGCAGCGTAGACAGGGGGCTAGGAAGTTCACCCCTCCACTTT. The entire variable domain, with the rest obtained from reference TRBV9 and TRBJ1-6, is as follows: DSGVTQTPKHLITATGQRVTLRCSPRSGDLSVYWYQQSLDQGLQFLIQYYNGEERAKGNILERFSAQQFPDLHSELNLSSLELGDSALYFCASSVDRGLGSSPLHFGNGTRLTVT.

The chain recombines TRBV5-1 with TRBJ1-5, with D unresolved. Germline assignment: CDR1 SGHRS and CDR2 YFSETQ. The V end lost 2 bases, the J end lost 5 bases, and 14 bases lay between the germline ends. This CDR3 region has 15 residues. CDR3 nucleotide sequence: TGCGCCAGCAGCTTAGAGGGAGGGAATTATCAGCCCCAGCATTTT. Its protein is CASSLEGGNYQPQHF.

The chain is built from TRBV7-3 and TRBJ2-3; perhaps TRBD2 as D (5 bases). Germline V gives CDR1 SGHTA, CDR2 FQGTGA. The CDR3 spans 13 residues. V was shortened by 1 base and J by 5 bases, with 7 bases between the two germline ends. This CDR3 reads CASSLIAGDTQYF. In DNA, the CDR3 is TGTGCCAGCAGCTTAATTGCGGGAGATACGCAGTATTTT.

V usage is TRBV28 and J usage is TRBJ2-5; D uncertain. Germline-derived CDR1 and CDR2 are MDHEN and SYDVKM. This CDR3 is built from 11 residues. With 6 bases removed from V and 5 bases from J, the gap between germline ends came to 7 bases. The CDR3, as DNA: TGTGCCAGCAGGCTTCAGGAGACCCAGTACTTC. Translating gives CASRLQETQYF.

The J gene is TRBJ2-4, the V gene TRBV7-9, with 8 bases lining up with TRBD1. V shed 5 bases and J 7 bases; nucleotides not matched to a gene: 22. CDR1 and CDR2 (germline): SEHNR, FQNEAQ (reference sequence). This CDR3 has 19 residues. CDR3 in DNA: TGTGCCAGCAGCGCAAAGGCCGCCCTAAACTCAGGGGGCCAGAACATTCAGTACTTC. Protein product: CASSAKAALNSGGQNIQYF. The whole variable domain, remainder taken from reference TRBV7-9 and TRBJ2-4, is DTGVSQNPRHKITKRGQNVTFRCDPISEHNRLYWYRQTLGQGPEFLTYFQNEAQLEKSRLLSDRFSAERPKGSFSTLEIQRTEQGDSAMYLCASSAKAALNSGGQNIQYFGAGTRLSVL.

The chain has TRBV27 and TRBJ1-3; D call uncertain. CDR3 length equals 15 residues. With 0 bases removed from V and 2 bases from J, the gap between germline ends came to 8 bases. The germline V gene encodes CDR1 MNHEY and CDR2 SMNVEV (reference sequence). The CDR3 nucleotides read TGTGCCAGCAGTTTATCGGTAGGAGCTGGAAACACCATATATTTT. This sequence encodes CASSLSVGAGNTIYF.

This clone is a singleton in its sample. The chain is built from TRBV5-5 and TRBJ1-6, with 7 bases fitting TRBD1. The V gene's germline CDR1 is SGHKS and CDR2 YYEKEE (reference sequence). V was pared by 0 bases and J by 5 bases, with 14 bases of the junction left unmatched. CDR3 length: 19 amino acids. The CDR3: CASSLEPPGQRINNSPLHF. CDR3 sequence (DNA): TGTGCCAGCAGCTTGGAGCCTCCGGGACAGCGAATTAATAATTCACCCCTCCACTTT.

This chain connects TRBV2 to TRBJ2-1; 8 nucleotides agree with TRBD2. The CDR3 loop spans 19 amino acids. The junction had 20 bases not matched to a gene; V was cut back by 8 bases and J by 2 bases. CDR1 and CDR2 (germline): SNHLY, FYNNEI. CDR3 loop: CASRHGRFERELTYNEQFF. The DNA for the CDR3 is TGTGCCAGCCGGCACGGGAGGTTTGAGCGGGAGCTCACCTACAATGAGCAGTTCTTC. Variable domain in full (rest from reference TRBV2 and TRBJ2-1): EPEVTQTPSHQVTQMGQEVILRCVPISNHLYFYWYRQILGQKVEFLVSFYNNEISEKSEIFDDQFSVERPDGSNFTLKIRSTKLEDSAMYFCASRHGRFERELTYNEQFFGPGTRLTVL.

The rearrangement links TRBV27 to TRBJ1-1; 9 bases match TRBD1. The V gene end was trimmed by 5 bases and the J gene end by 5 bases; junction bases not matched to a gene: 15. The CDR3 contains 17 residues. In germline, CDR1 is MNHEY, CDR2 SMNVEV (reference sequence). CDR3 DNA: TGTGCCAGCAGTCTACGGACAGGGGAGGGCTTTAGAACTGAAGCTTTCTTT. It is translated as CASSLRTGEGFRTEAFF.

The CDR3 DNA follows: TGCGCCAGCAGCCAAGCGCCCCACCCCGACAGGGCGAGCTCCTACGAGCAGTACTTC. Translated, it gives CASSQAPHPDRASSYEQYF. V usage is TRBV4-1 and J usage is TRBJ2-7; the match to TRBD1 covers 7 bases. CDR1 and CDR2 from the germline V gene are MGHRA and YSYEKL. The CDR3 covers 19 residues. Losses at the gene ends were 1 base for V and 0 bases for J; bases not matched to a gene: 15.

The genes are TRBV10-3 and TRBJ2-3, with 11 bases lining up with TRBD2. This CDR3 is built from 15 residues. Per germline, CDR1 ENHRY and CDR2 SYGVKD. Germline trimming cut 6 bases from V and 6 bases from J; bases unmatched to any gene: 8. In DNA, the CDR3 is TGTGCCATCAGGCCGGGACTAGCGGCGGAGGATACGCAGTATTTT. Its protein is CAIRPGLAAEDTQYF.

Details on this clone: This sample also contains other DNA sequences that code for the same CDR3. CDR3 residues: CSARDRAEAFF. The CDR3 nucleotides read TGCAGTGCTAGAGATCGCGCAGAAGCTTTCTTT. The chain employs TRBV20-1 and TRBJ1-1; no clear D gene. The CDR3 consists of 11 residues. With 0 bases removed from V and 8 bases from J, the gap between germline ends came to 7 bases. CDR1 DFQATT and CDR2 SNEGSKA come from the germline V gene (reference sequence).

The chain is built from TRBV25-1 and TRBJ1-4; a weak D match, TRBD1 (6 bases). CDR1 MGHDK and CDR2 SYGVNS come from the germline V gene. V lost 6 bases and J lost 5, with 13 bases in between. The CDR3 loop spans 14 amino acids. CDR3 protein: CASSTQGMNEKLFF. The CDR3 region has the DNA TGTGCCAGCAGCACACAGGGAATGAATGAAAAACTGTTTTTT.

In the case of this clone: At the DNA level, this CDR3 is encoded by other sequences in the same sample as well. V usage is TRBV7-2 and J usage is TRBJ2-5, with no clear D. This CDR3 has 13 amino acids. V gave up 0 bases and J gave up 3 bases, with 5 bases separating them. The V gene's germline CDR1 is SGHTA and CDR2 FQGNSA. The CDR3 loop is CASSLAREETQYF. The CDR3 region has the DNA TGTGCCAGCAGCTTAGCTCGGGAAGAGACCCAGTACTTC.

J is TRBJ2-1 and V is TRBV29-1, with TRBD2 matching over 9 bases. Per germline, CDR1 SQVTM and CDR2 ANQGSEA. The CDR3 spans 15 residues. V gave up 4 bases and J gave up 7 bases; unmatched junction bases: 11. The CDR3 DNA is TGCAGCGTTGCATTTGCTAGCGGGAAGGGGAATGAGCAGTTCTTC. This encodes CSVAFASGKGNEQFF.

This chain uses TRBV29-1 with TRBJ2-7; a possible D gene is TRBD1 (6 bases). Trimming stripped 6 bases from V and 3 bases from J, with 12 bases between. CDR1 is SQVTM, CDR2 ANQGSEA, per germline. The CDR3 loop spans 12 amino acids. The CDR3 sequence is CSVEKGGYEQYF. Here the CDR3 DNA reads TGCAGCGTCGAAAAAGGGGGCTACGAGCAGTACTTC.

The chain has TRBV5-1 and TRBJ2-2; 7 nucleotides line up with TRBD2. The CDR3 is made up of 15 amino acids. Germline lookup yields CDR1 SGHRS and CDR2 YFSETQ. The V and J ends lost 3 bases and 2 bases, in that order; junction bases with no gene match: 4. The CDR3 sequence is CASSYRGENTGELFF. In nucleotides, the CDR3 is TGCGCCAGCAGCTACCGGGGGGAAAACACCGGGGAGCTGTTTTTT.

The rearrangement links TRBV6-5 to TRBJ1-4; a weak D match, TRBD1 (5 bases). This CDR3 has 14 amino acids. V gave up 6 bases and J gave up 8 bases, with 16 bases separating them. CDR1 MNHEY and CDR2 SVGAGI come from the germline V gene. The CDR3 sequence: CASSSRASREKLFF. CDR3 in DNA: TGTGCCAGCAGCTCCAGGGCCTCTAGGGAAAAACTGTTTTTT.

The CDR3 region is CASSQGTMNTEAFF. The CDR3 region has the DNA TGTGCCAGCAGCCAGGGGACGATGAACACTGAAGCTTTCTTT. The J gene is TRBJ1-1, the V gene TRBV5-8; D possibly corresponds to TRBD1 (6 bases). The CDR3 contains 14 residues. The V and J ends lost 4 bases and 0 bases respectively, with 10 bases between them. CDR1 SGHTS and CDR2 YDEGEE come from the germline V gene.

This clone was seen once. The V and J genes are TRBV6-1 and TRBJ2-6; D is possibly TRBD1 (6 bases). CDR3 length: 18 residues. Germline V gene sequence: CDR1 MNHNS, CDR2 SASEGT. V gave up 3 bases and J gave up 0 bases, with 15 bases separating them. In DNA, the CDR3 is TGTGCCAGCAGTGATTGGCAGGGGTTGGTCTCTGGGGCCAACGTCCTGACTTTC. This encodes CASSDWQGLVSGANVLTF.